This T cell receptor beta chain was identified during a study of T cells after yellow fever vaccination. CDR3 length: 17 residues. Trimming removed 2 bases at V and 1 base at J, with 14 bases between. CDR1 and CDR2 from the germline V gene are MDHEN and SYDVKM. MiXCR was run by TCRdb on the 5' RACE reads, yielding one entry per CDR3 protein. The sample gives 300,000 to 400,000 distinct CDR3 sequences, about 9.5% of which show up once; roughly 18% is in the top ten. This TCR came from a man in his late teens or twenties who received the YFV17D yellow fever vaccine. The rearrangement links TRBV28 to TRBJ2-2, with TRBD1 as a possible D gene (5 bases). Specimen: PBMCs, collected on the day of the first yellow fever vaccination. Here the CDR3 DNA reads TGTGCCAGCAGTTTAATGGGGTGGGGCGAGAACACCGGGGAGCTGTTTTTT. Protein product: CASSLMGWGENTGELFF. Filled out from reference TRBV28 and TRBJ2-2, the complete variable domain reads DVKVTQSSRYLVKRTGEKVFLECVQDMDHENMFWYRQDPGLGLRLIYFSYDVKMKEKGDIPEGYSVSREKKERFSLILESASTNQTSMYLCASSLMGWGENTGELFFGEGSRLTVL.